The sequence of this TCR beta chain was determined in a study of CD8+ T cells in alopecia areata (dated by TCRdb to the late 2010s). Study-level background: The treated patients took part in an open-label pilot trial in which moderate-to-severe alopecia areata was treated with oral tofacitinib at 5 to 10 mg twice daily. Tofacitinib was administered for 6 to 18 months, and 6 months of follow-up off drug were then conducted to assess delayed response and recurrence. In treated patients, disease severity was measured using the SALT score, which gives the percentage of scalp surface area affected. The study used high-throughput TCRbeta sequencing to examine T cell clonal expansion in alopecia areata, in both the C3H/HeJ mouse model and human patients. On the human side, TCRbeta sequencing was run on scalp tissue and on sorted CD4+ and CD8+ peripheral blood T cells from healthy controls and from alopecia areata patients with either patchy or totalis/universalis disease. Patients on tofacitinib were biopsied at baseline and after 4 and 24 weeks of treatment, and several of the patients also had a later scalp biopsy. Scalp clonality was compared among normal scalp (n=4), patchy alopecia areata scalp (n=8), and alopecia totalis/universalis scalp (n=8). RNA was extracted with the PAXgene miRNA kit for fixed scalp, the miRNeasy kit for PBMCs, and the RNeasy kit for mouse skin. Amplification of TCRbeta CDR3 regions was done by immunoSEQ multiplex PCR using 35 Vbeta forward primers and 13 Jbeta reverse primers. On the study overall, not on this receptor specifically: Higher clonality and more expanded CD8+ clones were observed in lesional scalp than in normal scalp, particularly in alopecia totalis/universalis, a finding suggestive of antigenic drive. TCR sequences shared between patients were less clear than in mice, possibly partly because of HLA diversity in the patient population. Scalp clonality and the number of expanded CD8+ clones among the top 100 scalp clones were significantly decreased by tofacitinib. Many expanded lesional clones persisted in scalp and blood during tofacitinib treatment, which may partly explain relapse after stopping treatment. Scalp TCR repertoire analysis is complicated because resident alphabeta T cells in normal human skin are also sequenced, whereas mouse skin is dominated by gammadelta T cells. The treated cohort was small, with a single nonresponder, so links between baseline CD8+ expansion and response need larger studies.

Receptor amplification or capture employed the immunoSEQ multiplex PCR assay. RNA was extracted from all samples and reverse transcribed into cDNA, which served as template for TCR sequencing. SuperScript III was used to make first-strand cDNA, primed with a 2:1 mix of oligo-dT and random hexamers. A synthetic immune receptor repertoire was used to gauge amplification bias, and whatever bias remained was removed computationally. Regarding the original processing steps: Raw reads were preprocessed for error removal, and CDR3 was defined according to IMGT conventions as running from the conserved cysteine to phenylalanine. Clonality was calculated as 1 minus Shannon entropy normalized by log2 of the number of productive unique TCRs. CD4 or CD8 identity of scalp clones was inferred by cross-referencing scalp TCRbeta sequences with sorted blood CD4 and CD8 repertoires. The clones in this table, taken by TCRdb from immuneACCESS, are in-frame only. Not every clone is retained; where verified, under half of the shortfall comes from an unresolved V gene, and the cause of the rest is unknown. V and J calls and clone size are given by that table; D and trimming were obtained from the DNA. Here the sample has approximately 280,000 clones; 58% occur a single time. The ten largest clones represent under 2% of the sample.

From the germline V gene, CDR1 is SGDLS and CDR2 is YYNGEE. From cysteine to phenylalanine, the CDR3 is 15 amino acids long. Only CDR3 DNA is held: 45 bases, read in frame from base 1. A distance of 11 bases separates the germline ends of V and J, which lose 0 bases and 2 bases respectively. Per the publication, the time point label means: about 25 weeks on oral tofacitinib. Read against the paper, the sample's treatment or condition label means: oral pan-JAK inhibitor, 5-10 mg twice daily. From alopecia areata patients, peripheral blood was collected along with lesional scalp punch biopsies. PBMCs were isolated by density centrifugation and stained for CD3, CD4 and CD8, and CD4+ and CD8+ T cells were sorted on a FACSAria. Note on this clone: This receptor's antigen is unknown. No qualities accompany the bases; no much larger clone lies one base away.

The V and J genes are TRBV9 and TRBJ2-5; the D gene lacks a confident call. This TCR derives from a human donor with alopecia areata. Source: CD4+ T cells sorted from blood, taken at week 24, from a patient treated with tofacitinib. The nucleotide sequence reads TGTGCCAGCAGCGTAGGTCCCCAGACACAAGAGACCCAGTACTTC. It translates to CASSVGPQTQETQYF.